These T cell receptor beta chains were read from a single sample in a study of CD8 T cells in ankylosing spondylitis. TCRdb re-called the 5' RACE reads through MiXCR, storing one row per CDR3 protein. Of around 390,000 distinct CDR3 sequences detected, 20% to 25% appear once; the ten largest clones hold roughly 16%. Sequencing was carried out using blood, either unsorted or a sorted T cell fraction (not recorded which). These receptors came from a male donor with ankylosing spondylitis. CDR3s include the opening cysteine and the closing phenylalanine or tryptophan. D genes are given only for firm matches. Clone size, where shown, is once, few, many, or a class for clones that have expanded.

j_call: TRBJ1-2; d_call: -; clone_size: -; v_call: TRBV28; cdr3_aa: CASSFLDRKNYGYTF; cdr3_nt: TGTGCCAGCAGTTTTCTCGACAGAAAGAACTATGGCTACACCTTC
j_call: TRBJ2-1; d_call: -; clone_size: -; v_call: TRBV20-1; cdr3_aa: CSADPAGNEQFF; cdr3_nt: TGCAGTGCTGACCCGGCGGGGAATGAGCAGTTCTTC
j_call: TRBJ2-3; d_call: TRBD2; clone_size: few; v_call: TRBV5-1; cdr3_aa: CASSVPSGRRTDTQYF; cdr3_nt: TGCGCCAGCAGCGTTCCTAGCGGGAGGCGCACAGATACGCAGTATTTT
j_call: TRBJ2-2; d_call: -; clone_size: -; v_call: TRBV25-1; cdr3_aa: CASSTLRSAVSGTGELFF; cdr3_nt: TGTGCCAGCAGTACTCTCAGGAGCGCGGTCTCGGGGACCGGGGAGCTGTTTTTT
j_call: TRBJ2-7; d_call: -; clone_size: many; v_call: TRBV29-1; cdr3_aa: CSVVDAAYEQYF; cdr3_nt: TGCAGCGTTGTAGATGCCGCCTACGAGCAGTACTTC
j_call: TRBJ1-2; d_call: -; clone_size: few; v_call: TRBV5-1; cdr3_aa: CASSLGDRLSSYGYTF; cdr3_nt: TGCGCCAGCAGCTTAGGCGACAGGCTGAGCAGCTATGGCTACACCTTC
j_call: TRBJ2-3; d_call: -; clone_size: -; v_call: TRBV29-1; cdr3_aa: CSEETGTGFGGTQYF; cdr3_nt: TGCAGCGAGGAAACCGGGACTGGCTTTGGGGGTACGCAGTATTTT
j_call: TRBJ2-7; d_call: TRBD2; clone_size: few; v_call: TRBV7-2; cdr3_aa: CASRQSGRVGEQYF; cdr3_nt: TGTGCCAGCAGACAAAGCGGGAGGGTGGGCGAGCAGTACTTC
j_call: TRBJ2-1; d_call: -; clone_size: -; v_call: TRBV14; cdr3_aa: CASSQDFFGRRSYNEQFF; cdr3_nt: TGTGCCAGCAGCCAAGATTTCTTCGGGAGACGGTCCTACAATGAGCAGTTCTTC
j_call: TRBJ2-3; d_call: TRBD2; clone_size: many; v_call: TRBV29-1; cdr3_aa: CSVAPSGRLDTQYF; cdr3_nt: TGCAGCGTTGCTCCTAGCGGGAGACTGGATACGCAGTATTTT
j_call: TRBJ2-5; d_call: -; clone_size: -; v_call: TRBV6-2/TRBV6-3; cdr3_aa: CASKGPMYQETQYF; cdr3_nt: TGTGCCAGCAAGGGACCCATGTACCAAGAGACCCAGTACTTC
j_call: TRBJ1-5; d_call: -; clone_size: -; v_call: TRBV5-1; cdr3_aa: CASREGGRGENQPQHF; cdr3_nt: TGCGCCAGCAGGGAGGGGGGCCGGGGTGAGAATCAGCCCCAGCATTTT
j_call: TRBJ2-1; d_call: -; clone_size: -; v_call: TRBV9; cdr3_aa: CASSAQRQTHAYNEQFF; cdr3_nt: TGTGCCAGCAGCGCCCAAAGACAGACCCATGCCTACAATGAGCAGTTCTTC
j_call: TRBJ2-7; d_call: TRBD1; clone_size: -; v_call: TRBV7-8; cdr3_aa: CASSFGTGLYEQYF; cdr3_nt: TGTGCCAGCAGCTTCGGGACAGGCCTTTACGAGCAGTACTTC
j_call: TRBJ2-1; d_call: TRBD2; clone_size: -; v_call: TRBV5-1; cdr3_aa: CASSLGSGTSGRVNEQFF; cdr3_nt: TGCGCCAGCAGCTTGGGATCCGGGACTAGCGGGAGAGTGAATGAGCAGTTCTTC